What follows are 24 T cell receptor beta chains derived from one specimen sequenced in a study of blood T cells in healthy people across ages (dated by TCRdb to 2014 to 2015). Libraries came from 5' RACE. Instrument used: Illumina HiSeq 2500. The second PCR ran for about 6 to 12 cycles and used a J-beta primer mix along with a sample-barcoded 5' primer. In-frame beta chains were kept once TCRdb had trimmed the public reads at Q25 with fastp and called clones with MiXCR. Each CDR3 protein appears once, grouped with its most common genes and DNA. The sample contains 540,000 or so distinct CDR3 sequences, approximately 25% of them found a single time. The ten largest make up approximately 17% of the sample. The sequenced material came from blood. The receptors shown here come from a woman aged 65 to 85 in good health.

The rearrangement links TRBV12-3 or TRBV12-4 to TRBJ2-3, with TRBD2 identical over 8 bases. Unmatched junction bases numbered 2, after V lost 2 bases and J lost 1 base. This CDR3 is built from 15 residues. The CDR3: CASSLRRGGTDTQYF. CDR3 DNA: TGTGCCAGCAGTTTACGGCGGGGGGGCACAGATACGCAGTATTTT.

This clonotype was counted only a few times. The chain joins TRBV7-3 to TRBJ2-3, with D perhaps being TRBD1 or TRBD2 (6 bases each). The CDR3 loop spans 15 amino acids. Germline V gives CDR1 SGHTA, CDR2 FQGTGA. V lost 5 bases, J lost 5 bases, and 17 bases lay in between. CDR3 in amino acids: CASSPGGTTGDTQYF. The CDR3 nucleotides read TGTGCCAGCAGCCCGGGCGGGACAACCGGAGATACGCAGTATTTT.

The genes are TRBV27 and TRBJ1-1; 7 bases line up with TRBD1. V lost 9 bases and J lost 4; bases outside the gene matches: 11. The germline CDR1 and CDR2 sequences are MNHEY and SMNVEV (reference sequence). CDR3 length: 14 amino acids. DNA of the CDR3: TGTGCCAGGACCGGGACAGTTTCAATCACTGAAGCTTTCTTT. Its translation is CARTGTVSITEAFF.

As for this clonotype: Sequence at one end of the junction differs from germline and may be a read error. The chain employs TRBV20-1 and TRBJ1-2; D unresolved. Germline V gives CDR1 DFQATT, CDR2 SNEGSKA (reference sequence). This CDR3 has 12 amino acids. CDR3 in amino acids: CSARETSYGCTF. CDR3 bases: TGCAGTGCTAGAGAGACCAGCTATGGCTGCACCTTC.

This clonotype was seen a few times. This chain uses TRBV20-1 with TRBJ2-3, with 11 bases lining up with TRBD2. CDR3 length: 15 amino acids. Germline CDR1 reads DFQATT; CDR2 reads SNEGSKA (reference sequence). J lost 0 bases, V lost 7 bases, and 6 bases had no gene match. The DNA for the CDR3 is TGCAGTGTCCTACGACTAGCGGGGAGCACAGATACGCAGTATTTT. It codes for CSVLRLAGSTDTQYF.

The chain uses TRBV4-3 and TRBJ2-7; D gene unclear. The CDR3 length is 12 residues. The V gene's germline CDR1 is LGHNA and CDR2 YSLEER. With 0 bases removed from V and 4 bases from J, the gap between germline ends came to 4 bases. CDR3 in DNA: TGCGCCAGCAGCCAAGAGGGTTACGAGCAGTACGTC. The encoded protein is CASSQEGYEQYV.

The J gene is TRBJ2-7, the V gene TRBV29-1; no clear D. Germline V CDR1 and CDR2: SQVTM, ANQGSEA. V gave up 1 base and J gave up 3 bases, with 10 bases separating them. The CDR3 length is 13 residues. The CDR3 reads CSVEGDGYYEQYF. The CDR3 DNA is TGCAGCGTTGAAGGAGACGGATACTACGAGCAGTACTTC.

The chain joins TRBV4-3 to TRBJ2-3, with TRBD1 matching 8 bases. The V segment lost 0 bases and the J segment 2 bases; nucleotides outside the gene matches: 7. The length of the CDR3 is 17 residues. Germline-derived CDR1 and CDR2 are LGHNA and YSLEER. This CDR3 is CASSQDPGQGVTDTQYF. The DNA for the CDR3 is TGCGCCAGCAGCCAAGATCCCGGACAGGGTGTCACAGATACGCAGTATTTT.

CDR3 sequence (DNA): TGTGCCATCAGGTGGACAGGGGTCGGCAATGAAAAACTGTTTTTT. It codes for CAIRWTGVGNEKLFF. V and J are TRBV10-3 and TRBJ1-4; 9 nucleotides line up with TRBD1. CDR3 length equals 15 residues. Unmatched junction bases numbered 7, after V lost 6 bases and J lost 5 bases. The germline V gene has CDR1 ENHRY and CDR2 SYGVKD.

This clonotype has just a few counts. The rearrangement joins TRBV14 to TRBJ2-7, with a tentative D call TRBD2 (6 bases). The germline V gene encodes CDR1 SGHDN and CDR2 FVKESK. Trimming stripped 0 bases from V and 3 bases from J, with 15 bases between. The CDR3 runs 16 residues. CDR3 DNA sequence: TGTGCCAGCAGCCAAGATCAGGCGGGGCGAGGCTACGAGCAGTACTTC. It translates to CASSQDQAGRGYEQYF.

This clonotype occurred a few times. The CDR3 sequence: CASRVEGSQPQHF. In DNA form, the CDR3 reads TGTGCCAGCAGGGTGGAGGGGAGCCAGCCCCAGCATTTT. The rearrangement uses TRBV2 and TRBJ1-5; TRBD1 might be the D (5 bases). V dropped 6 bases and J dropped 7 bases, with 13 bases sitting between them. The V gene's germline CDR1 is SNHLY and CDR2 FYNNEI. This CDR3 region has 13 residues.

The chain carries TRBV7-2 and TRBJ2-7, with D unclear. V was trimmed by 5 bases and J by 3 bases, leaving 14 bases between them. From germline, CDR1 is SGHTA and CDR2 FQGNSA. There are 14 residues in the CDR3. This CDR3 is CASSPSGRIYEQYF. The CDR3 nucleotides are TGTGCCAGCAGCCCATCCGGACGGATCTACGAGCAGTACTTC.

The sample holds a few counts of this clonotype. V and J are TRBV5-1 and TRBJ2-5, with 8 bases lining up with TRBD2. The V gene end was trimmed by 4 bases and the J gene end by 5 bases; junction bases not matched to a gene: 10. The CDR3 loop spans 15 amino acids. CDR1 is SGHRS, CDR2 YFSETQ, per germline. The CDR3 region has the DNA TGCGCCAGCAGCGCCGGGACTAGGGAGGGGGAGACCCAGTACTTC. Protein sequence: CASSAGTREGETQYF.

This clonotype was counted a few times. One end of the junction varies from germline; a read error may be responsible. This rearrangement joins TRBV6-6 to TRBJ2-5; 11 nucleotides match TRBD1. This CDR3 spans 13 amino acids. Germline assignment: CDR1 MNHNY and CDR2 SVGAGI (reference sequence). CDR3: CASSQLRTGGEFF. DNA of the CDR3: TGTGCCAGCAGTCAACTTCGGACAGGGGGCGAGTTCTTC.

The table lists this clonotype with a few counts. The chain recombines TRBV18 with TRBJ2-1; the D is unclear. This CDR3 has 14 residues. Germline-derived CDR1 and CDR2 are KGHSH and LQKENI. The germline V and J ends were trimmed by 2 bases and 6 bases, with 11 bases remaining between them. CDR3 DNA sequence: TGTGCCAGCTCACCAGTCGGGTCGGGCAATGAGCAGTTCTTC. Protein product: CASSPVGSGNEQFF.

The chain uses TRBV4-3 and TRBJ2-5; weak D call: TRBD2 (5 bases). Germline CDR1 is LGHNA and CDR2 is YSLEER. Between the trimmed V and J ends, which lost 0 bases and 0 bases, there was a span of 14 bases. The CDR3 loop spans 17 amino acids. CDR3 loop: CASSQEWVGAHQETQYF. The CDR3 DNA follows: TGCGCCAGCAGCCAAGAGTGGGTGGGAGCCCACCAAGAGACCCAGTACTTC.

The chain combines TRBV6-2 or TRBV6-3 with TRBJ1-2; no clear D gene. This CDR3 region has 14 residues. V lost 0 bases and J lost 4, with 9 bases in between. Germline values: CDR1 MNHEY, CDR2 SVGEGT. This CDR3 is CASSYSTGRYGYTF. CDR3 in DNA: TGTGCCAGCAGTTACTCGACTGGCCGCTATGGCTACACCTTC.

This clonotype was seen a handful of times. The V and J genes are TRBV10-3 and TRBJ2-5; D is undetermined. The CDR3 sequence is 12 residues long. V lost 5 bases and J lost 3, with 7 bases in between. Germline CDR1 is ENHRY and CDR2 is SYGVKD. The CDR3 nucleotides read TGTGCCATCAGTAGAAGGGAAGAGACCCAGTACTTC. This sequence encodes CAISRREETQYF.

The table lists this clonotype with a few counts. This chain joins TRBV6-5 and TRBJ1-2; D not certain. The CDR3 is 14 amino acids. Trimming cost V 7 bases and J 7 bases, with 19 bases left between them. The V gene's germline CDR1 is MNHEY and CDR2 SVGAGI. The CDR3 coding sequence is TGTGCCAGCAACGCCGGTCAACTTCGTGGTGGCTACACCTTC. Protein: CASNAGQLRGGYTF.

This sequence joins TRBV9 and TRBJ1-3; possible D gene TRBD1, 6 bases. CDR3 length equals 17 residues. Germline CDR1 is SGDLS and CDR2 is YYNGEE. Deletions cut 3 bases from V and 2 bases from J, with 18 bases between. CDR3 DNA sequence: TGTGCCAGCAGCGCTACGAAGAACAGGGTGGCTGGAAACACCATATATTTT. Protein: CASSATKNRVAGNTIYF. Combining the CDR3 with reference TRBV9 and TRBJ1-3 gives the whole variable domain DSGVTQTPKHLITATGQRVTLRCSPRSGDLSVYWYQQSLDQGLQFLIQYYNGEERAKGNILERFSAQQFPDLHSELNLSSLELGDSALYFCASSATKNRVAGNTIYFGEGSWLTVV.

This chain connects TRBV29-1 to TRBJ2-1, with 7 bases fitting TRBD2. Germline V gives CDR1 SQVTM, CDR2 ANQGSEA. The CDR3 loop spans 16 amino acids. J was trimmed by 0 bases and V by 7 bases; bases with no gene match: 12. As DNA, the CDR3 is TGCAGCGCTGGGGGGGGTTTTACCCGCTCCTACAATGAGCAGTTCTTC. Its protein product is CSAGGGFTRSYNEQFF.

The chain uses TRBV18 and TRBJ1-1; 8 nucleotides line up with TRBD1. With 5 bases clipped from V and 0 bases from J, the junction kept 5 bases outside the gene matches. From germline, CDR1 is KGHSH and CDR2 LQKENI. There are 15 residues in the CDR3. This CDR3 is CASSSDRGLNTEAFF. CDR3 DNA: TGTGCCAGCTCAAGCGACAGGGGACTGAACACTGAAGCTTTCTTT.

This clonotype was counted a few times. V is TRBV24-1 and J is TRBJ2-3, with TRBD1 identical over 9 bases. The CDR3 consists of 16 residues. With V trimmed by 4 bases and J by 3 bases, 7 bases remained unmatched. Germline CDR1 is KGHDR and CDR2 is SFDVKD. CDR3 sequence: CATSESGQGTTDTQYF. The CDR3 region has the DNA TGTGCCACCAGTGAGTCCGGACAGGGGACGACAGATACGCAGTATTTT.

V is TRBV7-9 and J is TRBJ2-5; 10 nucleotides agree with TRBD2. The V gene's germline CDR1 is SEHNR and CDR2 FQNEAQ (reference sequence). Trimming removed 5 bases from V and 5 bases from J; junction bases left unmatched: 8. The CDR3 is 15 amino acids. CDR3 region: CASSTGASGGETQYF. The CDR3 nucleotides read TGTGCCAGCAGCACTGGGGCTAGCGGGGGCGAGACCCAGTACTTC.